These 21 T cell receptor beta chains share one sample of origin, sequenced in a study of cytomegalovirus exposure and HLA in healthy donors. Method: immunoSEQ multiplex PCR; TCRdb's copy keeps in-frame clones and lacks some. The data show tens of thousands of clones, around 90% seen once. The sequencing input was PBMCs. The receptors originated from a man aged 18 to 30 in good health and CMV-seronegative.

The CDR3 nucleotides are TGCGCCAGCAGCTTGGTAGCTAGCGGGAGCTCTGGGGCCAACGTCCTGACTTTC. Protein product: CASSLVASGSSGANVLTF. The chain has TRBV5-1 and TRBJ2-6; TRBD2 matches 10 bases. Germline assignment: CDR1 SGHRS and CDR2 YFSETQ. After removal of 0 bases from V and 0 bases from J, the junction contained 3 bases not matched to a gene. The CDR3 is 18 residues long.

This chain links TRBV6-4 with TRBJ1-5; D call uncertain. CDR3 length: 14 amino acids. Germline CDR1 is MRHNA and CDR2 is SNTAGT. Trimming removed 2 bases from V and 0 bases from J, with 5 bases in between. This CDR3 reads CASSDTYSNQPQHF. The CDR3 coding sequence is TGTGCCAGCAGTGACACCTATAGCAATCAGCCCCAGCATTTT.

The J gene is TRBJ2-1, the V gene TRBV1; the D call in the table, TRBD2, was not verified against the DNA. TRBV1 is recorded as a pseudogene. CDR3 length equals 16 residues. The CDR3 reads CTSSQDLLVVTNEQFF. In DNA form, the CDR3 reads TGCACCAGCAGCCAAGATCTATTGGTAGTCACCAATGAGCAGTTCTTC.

The J gene is TRBJ2-1, the V gene TRBV18; D gene ambiguous. CDR1 is KGHSH and CDR2 is LQKENI in the germline V gene. CDR3 size: 13 residues. Trimming removed 4 bases at V and 8 bases at J, with 12 bases between. The CDR3 coding sequence is TGTGCCAGCTCACGACCCTCAGATTATGAGCAGTTCTTC. Its protein product is CASSRPSDYEQFF.

The chain has TRBV11-2 and TRBJ2-1; 8 bases agree with TRBD2. Germline values: CDR1 SGHAT, CDR2 FQNNGV. There are 18 residues in the CDR3. Trimming cost V 5 bases and J 4 bases; bases outside gene matches: 16. The CDR3 region is CASSLTLWTSLGYNEQFF. CDR3 DNA sequence: TGTGCCAGCAGCCTTACCCTTTGGACTAGCTTGGGGTACAATGAGCAGTTCTTC.

The genes are TRBV27 and TRBJ2-7; 7 bases line up with TRBD1. V dropped 0 bases and J dropped 3; count of bases not matched to a gene: 2. Germline V gene sequence: CDR1 MNHEY, CDR2 SMNVEV (reference sequence). This CDR3 contains 14 residues. CDR3 in amino acids: CASSLSGGGYEQYF. Written as DNA, the CDR3 is TGTGCCAGCAGTTTATCAGGGGGCGGCTACGAGCAGTACTTC.

This chain connects TRBV11-2 to TRBJ2-7; D may be TRBD2 (6 bases). Trimming removed 4 bases from V and 4 bases from J, with 20 bases in between. CDR3 length: 16 residues. Germline CDR1 and CDR2: SGHAT and FQNNGV. The CDR3 protein is CASSSFTPSDHYEQYF. CDR3 bases: TGTGCCAGCAGCTCGTTCACTCCTAGCGATCATTACGAGCAGTACTTC.

The genes are TRBV27 and TRBJ2-1, with 12 positions matching TRBD2. The CDR3 has 14 amino acids. CDR1 is MNHEY, CDR2 SMNVEV, per germline (reference sequence). V shed 2 bases and J 8 bases; nucleotides not matched to a gene: 1. The CDR3 DNA reads as TGTGCCAGCAGTTTACTAGCGGGAGGGGATGAGCAGTTCTTC. Residues: CASSLLAGGDEQFF.

This CDR3 is CASNTEVAYEQYF. CDR3 DNA: TGTGCCAGCAACACCGAGGTAGCATACGAGCAGTACTTC. V usage is TRBV7-9 and J usage is TRBJ2-7; D not certain. In germline, CDR1 is SEHNR, CDR2 FQNEAQ (reference sequence). V shed 7 bases and J shed 4 bases, with 14 bases lying between them. The CDR3 has 13 residues.

V is TRBV5-1 and J is TRBJ2-3; 7 positions agree with TRBD2. Germline loops: CDR1 SGHRS, CDR2 YFSETQ. Losses at the gene ends were 1 base for V and 1 base for J; bases not matched to a gene: 6. This CDR3 spans 16 amino acids. CDR3 region: CASSLRVAGGTDTQYF. The CDR3 nucleotides read TGCGCCAGCAGCTTGAGGGTGGCGGGAGGCACAGATACGCAGTATTTT.

This rearrangement joins TRBV4-1 to TRBJ1-5, with 7 positions matching TRBD1. The V gene's germline CDR1 is MGHRA and CDR2 YSYEKL. The V segment lost 4 bases and the J segment 0 bases; nucleotides outside the gene matches: 3. The CDR3 contains 15 residues. CDR3 nucleotides: TGCGCCAGCAGCCCCAACAGGGGTAGCAATCAGCCCCAGCATTTT. It specifies CASSPNRGSNQPQHF.

The chain recombines TRBV29-1 with TRBJ2-3, with a tentative D call TRBD2 (6 bases). The CDR3 is 15 amino acids. The V end lost 7 bases, the J end lost 1 base, and 18 bases lay between the germline ends. Germline loops: CDR1 SQVTM, CDR2 ANQGSEA. CDR3 nucleotides: TGCAGCGCCCCCAGCGGCGGCGGGGGCACAGATACGCAGTATTTT. This encodes CSAPSGGGGTDTQYF.

This sequence joins TRBV9 and TRBJ2-1; TRBD2 matches at 9 bases. This CDR3 has 16 amino acids. CDR1 and CDR2 (germline): SGDLS, YYNGEE. V lost 4 bases, J lost 5 bases, and 10 bases stayed unmatched. The CDR3 reads CASSSQTSGADNEQFF. The CDR3 DNA reads TGTGCCAGCAGCTCACAGACTAGCGGAGCGGACAATGAGCAGTTCTTC.

Note on this clone: Different DNA sequences within this sample yield the same CDR3. The V call is TRBV6-4, the J call TRBJ2-1, with 12 positions matching TRBD2. Germline CDR1 is MRHNA and CDR2 is SNTAGT. V trimming: 0 bases; J trimming: 6 bases; junction bases outside the gene matches: 0. The CDR3 totals 15 residues. CDR3 DNA: TGTGCCAGCAGTGACTCGACTAGCGGGAGCAATGAGCAGTTCTTC. It codes for CASSDSTSGSNEQFF.

As for this clone: Germline is not matched at one junction end, which may reflect a read error. This chain links TRBV11-3 with TRBJ2-1, with TRBD1 matching over 9 bases. The CDR3 is made up of 16 amino acids. The germline V gene has CDR1 SGHNT and CDR2 YENEEA. In nucleotides, the CDR3 is TGTGCCAGCAGTTTAGGGCGACAGGGGGCCTACAATGAGCAGTTCTTC. Translation: CASSLGRQGAYNEQFF.

This chain uses TRBV2 with TRBJ2-2, with D perhaps matching TRBD1 (5 bases). The CDR3 covers 13 residues. In germline, CDR1 is SNHLY, CDR2 FYNNEI. Trimming removed 4 bases at V and 7 bases at J, with 10 bases between. The CDR3 bases are TGTGCCAGCAGTGCCAGGGCTGGCGGGGAGCTGTTTTTT. It translates to CASSARAGGELFF.

This chain joins TRBV19 and TRBJ2-2; maybe TRBD2 (5 bases). The CDR3 loop spans 14 amino acids. From germline, CDR1 is LNHDA and CDR2 SQIVND (reference sequence). V lost 4 bases to trimming and J lost 4 bases, with 10 bases between them. In DNA, the CDR3 is TGTGCCAGTAGTAGGGAGATACCCACCGGGGAGCTGTTTTTT. The encoded protein is CASSREIPTGELFF.

The rearrangement joins TRBV5-4 to TRBJ1-1; D call uncertain. Germline values: CDR1 SGHNT, CDR2 YYREEE (reference sequence). V dropped 2 bases and J dropped 1 base, with 12 bases sitting between them. CDR3 length: 15 amino acids. CDR3 sequence: CASSLASTPNTEAFF. The CDR3 DNA is TGTGCCAGCAGCTTAGCTTCCACGCCGAACACTGAAGCTTTCTTT.

The chain employs TRBV6-1 and TRBJ2-2; 7 positions match TRBD1. Germline V lookup: CDR1 MNHNS, CDR2 SASEGT. The CDR3 runs 15 residues. The V and J ends lost 6 bases and 1 base, in that order; junction bases with no gene match: 5. The CDR3 protein is CASRPQGMNTGELFF. CDR3 coding DNA: TGTGCCAGCAGACCACAGGGGATGAACACCGGGGAGCTGTTTTTT.

The gene calls are TRBV9 and TRBJ2-6, with TRBD2 matching over 9 bases. V was pared by 0 bases and J by 4 bases, with 8 bases of the junction left unmatched. Germline lookup yields CDR1 SGDLS and CDR2 YYNGEE. The CDR3 totals 18 residues. This chain's CDR3 is CASSVGSGSSPGANVLTF. The DNA for the CDR3 is TGTGCCAGCAGCGTAGGTAGCGGGAGTTCTCCCGGGGCCAACGTCCTGACTTTC. The full variable domain, its missing parts supplied by reference TRBV9 and TRBJ2-6, is DSGVTQTPKHLITATGQRVTLRCSPRSGDLSVYWYQQSLDQGLQFLIQYYNGEERAKGNILERFSAQQFPDLHSELNLSSLELGDSALYFCASSVGSGSSPGANVLTFGAGSRLTVL.

J is TRBJ2-7 and V is TRBV25-1; D ambiguous. Germline V gene sequence: CDR1 MGHDK, CDR2 SYGVNS. The CDR3 has 13 residues. Trimming stripped 2 bases from V and 0 bases from J, with 5 bases between. CDR3 in DNA: TGTGCCAGCAGTGAAACAGACTCCTACGAGCAGTACTTC. Amino acid sequence: CASSETDSYEQYF.